The rows below give T cell receptor beta chains drawn from one sample of a study of blood T cell repertoires in COVID-19. Profiling relied on immunoSEQ multiplex PCR, and the TCRdb table lists in-frame clones only, not all of them. Among about 170,000 clones listed, 84% were seen once. The sequenced sample consisted of peripheral blood. Receptor source: a woman older than 75 with COVID-19, enrolled during active disease. CDR3s leave out the opening cysteine and the closing phenylalanine or tryptophan. Fields, in order: D gene, V gene, CDR3 length, CDR3 protein. A D gene is named only where the DNA matches it firmly.

TRBD2	TRBV18	14	ASSPQTSGSRETQY
.	TRBV20-1	14	SASDAGTGYQETQY
.	TRBV21-1	8	ASPYTEAF
.	TRBV15	13	ATSRASDSLQPQH
TRBD2	TRBV7-7	16	ASSPRLAGGKRTDTQY
.	TRBV27	13	ASAPVGAPNQPQH
TRBD1	TRBV19	15	ASSKWGQGTNTGELF
.	TRBV18	13	ASSPPTAFTDTQY
TRBD2	TRBV7-3	15	ASSRAQRGAGANVLT
TRBD1	TRBV30	12	ACSTGVGYNEQF
TRBD1	TRBV6-6	14	ASSLTGGTLNTEAF
TRBD2	TRBV19	19	ASRIFPLVRTSESFPYEQY
.	TRBV18	12	ASSPERGDYGYT
.	TRBV18	12	ASSHRTANEKLF
.	TRBV18	15	ASSPPTGTGPSDTQY
.	TRBV6-5	13	ASRSLGLSTDTQY
.	TRBV27	12	ASSHFEGHYGYT
.	TRBV27	13	ASRKALGQAETQY
TRBD1	TRBV18	12	ASSQTTGDTEAF
TRBD1	TRBV18	12	ASSPGTGEIGYT
TRBD1	TRBV6-6	13	ASSPRTGVGNEQF
.	TRBV27	11	ASSFLEGAEAF
.	TRBV3-1/TRBV3-2	14	ASSQGSIQGGTEAF
.	TRBV27	10	ASSIRGYEQY
.	TRBV6-5	11	ASSYPGSDTQY